The 7 T cell receptor beta chains listed next were all sequenced from one sample in a study of CD4 T cells in relation to SARS-CoV-2 and coronaviruses. Unexposed donor CD4+ T cells date from about 2010-2018, before the COVID-19 pandemic. After 10 to 11 days of culture, CD4+ T cells were isolated. Clones were read by immunoSEQ multiplex PCR, and TCRdb kept only the in-frame ones, dropping some. Of about 26,000 clones in the sample, 65% to 80% were seen once. Their recognized antigens are unknown. Sequencing input: CD4+ T cells from PBMCs, cultured in vitro. The receptors were sampled from a human donor in good health.

The chain uses TRBV9 and TRBJ2-1; TRBD1 aligns across 9 bases. The CDR3 covers 14 residues. The germline CDR1 and CDR2 sequences are SGDLS and YYNGEE. Trimming removed 2 bases from V and 7 bases from J; junction bases left unmatched: 4. The CDR3 region has the DNA TGTGCCAGCAGCGTGAACAGGGGGCGGAATGAGCAGTTCTTC. Translation: CASSVNRGRNEQFF.

This rearrangement joins TRBV11-3 to TRBJ2-3, with D perhaps TRBD1 (5 bases). V lost 5 bases, J lost 10 bases, and 16 bases lay in between. Looked up from germline, CDR1 is SGHNT and CDR2 is YENEEA. The CDR3 sequence is 13 residues long. The CDR3 loop reads CASSGSPTGPQYF. CDR3 bases: TGTGCCAGCAGCGGTTCTCCCACAGGACCGCAGTATTTT. The whole variable domain, filled in from reference TRBV11-3 and TRBJ2-3, reads EAGVVQSPRYKIIEKKQPVAFWCNPISGHNTLYWYLQNLGQGPELLIRYENEEAVDDSQLPKDRFSAERLKGVDSTLKIQPAELGDSAVYLCASSGSPTGPQYFGPGTRLTVL.

This rearrangement joins TRBV3-1 (or the pseudogene TRBV3-2) to TRBJ1-2; the D gene is possibly TRBD1 (6 bases). V lost 0 bases and J lost 8, with 19 bases in between. The CDR3 totals 16 residues. Germline CDR1 and CDR2: LGHDT and YNNKEL (reference sequence). In nucleotides, the CDR3 is TGTGCCAGCAGCCAAGATATGGCAGGGGCTTTGGGAGGCTACACCTTC. It translates to CASSQDMAGALGGYTF.

This clone was recorded once. The rearrangement links TRBV7-3 to TRBJ2-1; 10 positions agree with TRBD2. V gave up 0 bases and J gave up 4 bases; unmatched junction bases: 6. Germline values: CDR1 SGHTA, CDR2 FQGTGA. CDR3 length: 17 amino acids. CDR3 sequence: CASSLTSGRKGYNEQFF. The CDR3 DNA reads TGTGCCAGCAGCTTAACTAGCGGGAGGAAGGGGTACAATGAGCAGTTCTTC.

This clone was seen more than once but under ten times. V gene TRBV19 combines with J gene TRBJ1-5; D is unresolved. The CDR3 runs 15 residues. V lost 3 bases and J 0 bases, leaving 9 bases between the germline ends. Per germline, CDR1 LNHDA and CDR2 SQIVND (reference sequence). CDR3 sequence: CASSIWQVSNQPQHF. DNA for the CDR3: TGTGCCAGTAGTATTTGGCAGGTTAGCAATCAGCCCCAGCATTTT.

This chain uses TRBV19 with TRBJ1-5, with 9 bases matching TRBD1. V was pared by 10 bases and J by 7 bases, with 8 bases of the junction left unmatched. Germline V gene sequence: CDR1 LNHDA, CDR2 SQIVND (reference sequence). This CDR3 has 13 amino acids. CDR3 residues: CATKGQGGQPQHF. The CDR3 DNA reads as TGTGCCACCAAGGGACAGGGCGGGCAGCCCCAGCATTTT.

The chain has TRBV18 and TRBJ1-2; D call uncertain. V was cut by 0 bases and J by 4 bases, with 6 bases left in between. The CDR3 extends over 13 amino acids. Germline-derived CDR1 and CDR2 are KGHSH and LQKENI. The CDR3: CASSPPTSYGYTF. In DNA, the CDR3 is TGTGCCAGCTCACCACCCACAAGCTATGGCTACACCTTC.